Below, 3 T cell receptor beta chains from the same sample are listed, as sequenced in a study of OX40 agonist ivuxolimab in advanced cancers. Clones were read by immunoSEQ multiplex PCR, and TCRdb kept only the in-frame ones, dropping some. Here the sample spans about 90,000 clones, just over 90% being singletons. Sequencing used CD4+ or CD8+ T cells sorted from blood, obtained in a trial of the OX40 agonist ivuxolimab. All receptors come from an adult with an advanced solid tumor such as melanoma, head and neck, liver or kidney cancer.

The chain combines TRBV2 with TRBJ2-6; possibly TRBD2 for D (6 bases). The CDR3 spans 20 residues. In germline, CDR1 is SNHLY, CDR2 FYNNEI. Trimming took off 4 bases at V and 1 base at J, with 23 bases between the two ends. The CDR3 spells CASSVWAGRGSPSGANVLTF. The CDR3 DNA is TGTGCCAGCAGTGTATGGGCCGGGCGGGGTAGCCCTTCTGGGGCCAACGTCCTGACTTTC.

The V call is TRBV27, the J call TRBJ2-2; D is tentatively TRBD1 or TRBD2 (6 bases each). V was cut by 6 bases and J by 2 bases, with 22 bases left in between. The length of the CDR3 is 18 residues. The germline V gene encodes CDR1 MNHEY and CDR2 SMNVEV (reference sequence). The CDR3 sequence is CASSLLWGAGTNTGELFF. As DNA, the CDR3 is TGTGCCAGCAGCTTGCTCTGGGGGGCGGGAACCAACACCGGGGAGCTGTTTTTT.

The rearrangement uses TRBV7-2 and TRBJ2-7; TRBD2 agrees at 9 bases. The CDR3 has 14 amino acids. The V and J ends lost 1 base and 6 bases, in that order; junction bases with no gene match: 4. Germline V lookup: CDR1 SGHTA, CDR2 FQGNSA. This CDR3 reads CASSLDGGRGEQYF. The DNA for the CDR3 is TGTGCCAGCAGCTTAGACGGCGGGAGGGGCGAGCAGTACTTC. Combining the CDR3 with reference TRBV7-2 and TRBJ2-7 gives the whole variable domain GAGVSQSPSNKVTEKGKDVELRCDPISGHTALYWYRQSLGQGLEFLIYFQGNSAPDKSGLPSDRFSAERTGGSVSTLTIQRTQQEDSAVYLCASSLDGGRGEQYFGPGTRLTVT.